Listed here are 30 T cell receptor beta chains from one sample, sequenced in a study of T cells in Graves' hyperthyroidism and ophthalmopathy. RNA transcripts gave rise to amplified TCR beta CDR3 regions. TCR CDR3 regions were first amplified by RT-PCR with HTBI primers. Via MiXCR, TCRdb re-called the multiplex PCR reads, giving one row per CDR3 protein. The sample holds around 300,000 distinct CDR3 sequences, roughly 14% seen once. The sample consisted of blood. The receptor source for this set is a woman in her 30s with Graves' hyperthyroidism.

This clonotype was detected many times. The chain combines TRBV20-1 with TRBJ1-1, with D possibly being TRBD1 (6 bases). This CDR3 contains 15 residues. CDR1 and CDR2 from the germline V gene are DFQATT and SNEGSKA (reference sequence). The V end lost 0 bases, the J end lost 1 base, and 12 bases lay between the germline ends. The CDR3 DNA reads TGCAGTGCTAGAGAGTTTAGGGGGGCGAACACTGAAGCTTTCTTT. It encodes CSAREFRGANTEAFF.

This rearrangement joins TRBV10-3 to TRBJ2-6; D gene uncertain. The germline CDR1 and CDR2 sequences are ENHRY and SYGVKD. Trimming stripped 3 bases from V and 0 bases from J, with 3 bases between. CDR3 length equals 14 residues. CDR3 DNA: TGTGCCATCAGTGATCGCTCTGGGGCCAACGTCCTGACTTTC. Its translation: CAISDRSGANVLTF.

This clonotype appeared a few times. CDR3 residues: CASSMTGYPGYTF. In nucleotides, the CDR3 is TGTGCCAGCAGCATGACCGGTTATCCCGGCTACACCTTC. The chain has TRBV7-9 and TRBJ1-2; D unresolved. Germline loops: CDR1 SEHNR, CDR2 FQNEAQ (reference sequence). The CDR3 contains 13 residues. The V and J ends lost 5 bases and 8 bases respectively, with 15 bases between them.

J is TRBJ2-5 and V is TRBV9; TRBD1 aligns across 10 bases. Germline CDR1 is SGDLS and CDR2 is YYNGEE. The CDR3 covers 15 residues. V lost 2 bases and J lost 2; bases outside the gene matches: 3. The CDR3 bases are TGTGCCAGCAGCGTGGACAGGGGGGGACAAGAGACCCAGTACTTC. Amino acids: CASSVDRGGQETQYF.

This clonotype was recorded at least ten times. The chain carries TRBV12-3 or TRBV12-4 and TRBJ1-2; the D is unclear. The CDR3 totals 16 residues. V lost 6 bases and J 0 bases, leaving 17 bases between the germline ends. As DNA, the CDR3 is TGTGCCAGCAGACCCGACACCGCCCTAGCTAACTATGGCTACACCTTC. Its protein is CASRPDTALANYGYTF.

This clonotype was counted between two and nine times. The chain has TRBV3-1 and TRBJ2-1, with D perhaps matching TRBD1 or TRBD2 (6 bases each). Germline V gives CDR1 LGHDT, CDR2 YNNKEL (reference sequence). The V end was cut by 0 bases, the J end by 4 bases, with 10 bases between. CDR3 length: 15 residues. CDR3: CASSQERGTYNEQFF. Here the CDR3 DNA reads TGTGCCAGCAGCCAAGAGAGGGGGACTTACAATGAGCAGTTCTTC.

This clonotype was seen only a few times. CDR3 DNA sequence: TGTGCCAGCAGTAAACGGGGCTACACCTTC. As protein: CASSKRGYTF. The chain employs TRBV12-3 or TRBV12-4 and TRBJ1-2; D uncertain. There are 10 residues in the CDR3. The V end lost 5 bases, the J end lost 8 bases, and 6 bases lay between the germline ends.

This clonotype has a count of ten or more. The gene calls are TRBV12-5 and TRBJ1-2, with 9 bases identical to TRBD1. V lost 6 bases and J lost 8; bases outside the gene matches: 7. Germline CDR1 is LGHNT and CDR2 is FRNRAP. CDR3 length: 13 residues. The CDR3 DNA reads TGTGCTAGTGGCCCGGGACAGGGCGAGGGCTACACCTTC. Its protein is CASGPGQGEGYTF.

The chain is built from TRBV29-1 and TRBJ2-3; 7 bases agree with TRBD1. The CDR3 is 14 residues long. The V gene's germline CDR1 is SQVTM and CDR2 ANQGSEA. V lost 0 bases and J lost 4; bases outside the gene matches: 4. CDR3 bases: TGCAGCGTTGAAGAAAACAGGGGCGCAGATACGCAGTATTTT. The encoded protein is CSVEENRGADTQYF.

This clonotype was seen a handful of times. The V gene is TRBV20-1, the J gene TRBJ2-7, with D perhaps TRBD1 (5 bases). The germline V gene encodes CDR1 DFQATT and CDR2 SNEGSKA (reference sequence). The CDR3 is made up of 18 amino acids. V lost 0 bases and J 2 bases, leaving 23 bases between the germline ends. Here the CDR3 DNA reads TGCAGTGCTAGAGATGAAACGGGTTTAAGGGGATATACCTACGAGCAGTACTTC. As protein: CSARDETGLRGYTYEQYF.

The table lists this clonotype with many counts. The rearrangement joins TRBV10-3 to TRBJ2-3; D remains unclear. The CDR3 has 12 amino acids. Germline assignment: CDR1 ENHRY and CDR2 SYGVKD. Deletions cut 1 base from V and 5 bases from J, with 4 bases between. CDR3 coding DNA: TGTGCCATCAGTGAGTGGCGAGATACGCAGTATTTT. It specifies CAISEWRDTQYF.

This chain connects TRBV20-1 to TRBJ1-4; unclear D gene. From germline, CDR1 is DFQATT and CDR2 SNEGSKA (reference sequence). The V and J ends lost 6 bases and 7 bases respectively, with 15 bases between them. The CDR3 has 13 residues. CDR3 coding DNA: TGCAGTGCGCTCCCCGACCGCGTTGAAAAACTGTTTTTT. This translates into CSALPDRVEKLFF.

The rearrangement uses TRBV9 and TRBJ2-7; unclear D gene. Germline CDR1 and CDR2: SGDLS and YYNGEE. V gave up 0 bases and J gave up 4 bases, with 8 bases separating them. This CDR3 region has 13 residues. The CDR3 spells CASSVGAGYEQYF. The CDR3 DNA reads TGTGCCAGCAGCGTAGGGGCAGGTTACGAGCAGTACTTC.

For this clonotype: This could be a read error, since a much larger clone is one nucleotide away. The V gene is TRBV29-1, the J gene TRBJ1-2; D is uncertain. The CDR3 is made up of 11 amino acids. Germline CDR1 SQVTM, CDR2 ANQGSEA. V was cut by 3 bases and J by 10 bases, with 12 bases left in between. This CDR3 reads CSVESGGDYTF. Written as DNA, the CDR3 is TGCAGCGTTGAGAGCGGTGGAGACTACACCTTC.

This clonotype showed up many times. V usage is TRBV10-3 and J usage is TRBJ2-3, with 7 bases fitting TRBD2. Per germline, CDR1 ENHRY and CDR2 SYGVKD. The CDR3 loop spans 16 amino acids. J lost 2 bases, V lost 0 bases, and 5 bases had no gene match. The CDR3 sequence is CAISESTSVYTDTQYF. The CDR3 coding sequence is TGTGCCATCAGTGAGTCAACTAGCGTCTACACAGATACGCAGTATTTT.

This clonotype was seen ten or more times. The chain is built from TRBV20-1 and TRBJ2-5; D call uncertain. The CDR3 is made up of 17 amino acids. Germline values: CDR1 DFQATT, CDR2 SNEGSKA (reference sequence). The V end lost 0 bases, the J end lost 2 bases, and 19 bases lay between the germline ends. In DNA, the CDR3 is TGCAGTGCTAGAGATAGTCGGGCAGGCCAAAGACAAGAGACCCAGTACTTC. This codes for CSARDSRAGQRQETQYF.

Many counts were recorded for this clonotype. V and J are TRBV28 and TRBJ2-7; the D is unclear. CDR1 is MDHEN, CDR2 SYDVKM, per germline. The CDR3 is 15 residues long. Trimming took 6 bases from V and 3 from J, leaving 18 bases between them. Here the CDR3 reads CASRPGELGYYEQYF. The DNA for the CDR3 is TGTGCCAGCAGACCCGGCGAGCTCGGCTACTACGAGCAGTACTTC.

This clonotype was observed a few times. The chain joins TRBV3-1 to TRBJ2-1; 11 bases map to TRBD2. The CDR3 consists of 17 residues. Germline V gives CDR1 LGHDT, CDR2 YNNKEL (reference sequence). Unmatched junction bases numbered 8, after V lost 0 bases and J lost 7 bases. CDR3 bases: TGTGCCAGCAGCCAAGATAGGCGACTAGCGGGGAGAAATGAGCAGTTCTTC. Translation gives CASSQDRRLAGRNEQFF.

This clonotype appeared many times. CDR3 amino acids: CATQAEPRTELNQPQHF. The CDR3 bases are TGTGCCACCCAAGCGGAGCCGCGGACCGAGCTCAATCAGCCCCAGCATTTT. The chain joins TRBV24-1 to TRBJ1-5; D remains unclear. Germline V lookup: CDR1 KGHDR, CDR2 SFDVKD. The length of the CDR3 is 17 residues. The ends were cut back, 9 bases at V and 3 bases at J, with 23 bases in the middle.

In the case of this clonotype: Since a much larger clone is just one base distant, this may be a read error. The chain uses TRBV2 and TRBJ1-1; D is undetermined. Trimming pared 8 bases from V and 6 bases from J, leaving 19 bases between. The CDR3 is 14 residues long. Germline CDR1 and CDR2: SNHLY and FYNNEI. DNA for the CDR3: TGTGCCAGCGTAGGACCACGGAAACCCCCTGAAGCTTTCTTT. This encodes CASVGPRKPPEAFF.

This clonotype has a count of ten or more. The chain has TRBV10-3 and TRBJ2-7; D call uncertain. V was clipped by 4 bases and J by 5 bases, with 9 bases between them. The CDR3 consists of 12 residues. The germline V gene encodes CDR1 ENHRY and CDR2 SYGVKD. CDR3: CAISGNSDEQYF. CDR3 nucleotides: TGTGCCATCAGTGGGAACTCAGACGAGCAGTACTTC.

This chain joins TRBV6-1 and TRBJ2-3; 7 bases fit TRBD1. Per germline, CDR1 MNHNS and CDR2 SASEGT. Germline trimming cut 11 bases from V and 3 bases from J; bases unmatched to any gene: 8. This CDR3 contains 13 residues. CDR3 sequence reads: CAARDRKTDTQYF. CDR3 nucleotides: TGTGCCGCCCGGGACAGAAAAACAGATACGCAGTATTTT.

In its sample, this clonotype was seen a few times. The chain uses TRBV30 and TRBJ1-5; the D gene is possibly TRBD1 (6 bases). Trimming removed 4 bases at V and 4 bases at J, with 17 bases between. Germline-derived CDR1 and CDR2 are GTSNPN and SVGIG (reference sequence). This CDR3 comprises 15 residues. This chain's CDR3 is CAWNKGGHINQPQHF. CDR3 sequence (DNA): TGTGCCTGGAATAAAGGGGGACACATTAATCAGCCCCAGCATTTT.

This clonotype was observed many times. This chain joins TRBV28 and TRBJ1-1; 9 bases agree with TRBD1. CDR3 length: 14 residues. Germline V gives CDR1 MDHEN, CDR2 SYDVKM. V lost 6 bases and J lost 6; bases outside the gene matches: 8. The chain's CDR3 is CASSSGQGRPEAFF. CDR3 DNA: TGTGCCAGCAGCAGTGGACAGGGGCGCCCTGAAGCTTTCTTT.

This clonotype was recorded at least ten times. This chain links TRBV2 with TRBJ1-5; no clear D. Trimming removed 2 bases at V and 3 bases at J, with 11 bases between. Germline V gene lookup returns CDR1 SNHLY and CDR2 FYNNEI. The CDR3 consists of 15 residues. CDR3: CASSESHSHNQPQHF. The CDR3 nucleotides are TGTGCCAGCAGTGAATCCCATTCCCACAATCAGCCCCAGCATTTT. The full variable domain, rest sourced from reference TRBV2 and TRBJ1-5, is EPEVTQTPSHQVTQMGQEVILRCVPISNHLYFYWYRQILGQKVEFLVSFYNNEISEKSEIFDDQFSVERPDGSNFTLKIRSTKLEDSAMYFCASSESHSHNQPQHFGDGTRLSIL.

V is TRBV12-3 or TRBV12-4 and J is TRBJ2-2; maybe TRBD2 (5 bases). The V and J ends lost 8 bases and 6 bases respectively, with 25 bases between them. The length of the CDR3 is 17 residues. The DNA for the CDR3 is TGTGCCAGCCGACCTCTGCTGGGTGCCTTGGGAGCCGGGGAGCTGTTTTTT. Translated: CASRPLLGALGAGELFF.

This clonotype occurred many times. This chain joins TRBV6-1 and TRBJ2-2; the D gene is possibly TRBD2 (6 bases). The germline V and J ends were trimmed by 6 bases and 0 bases, with 14 bases remaining between them. Germline lookup yields CDR1 MNHNS and CDR2 SASEGT. CDR3 length equals 16 residues. The CDR3 DNA reads TGTGCCAGCAGACCGTCGCTAGCGTCGAACACCGGGGAGCTGTTTTTT. It encodes CASRPSLASNTGELFF.

The J gene is TRBJ2-2, the V gene TRBV7-2, with D possibly called TRBD1 or TRBD2 (5 bases each). The CDR3 is 16 amino acids. V was shortened by 1 base and J by 5 bases, with 14 bases between the two germline ends. The germline CDR1 and CDR2 sequences are SGHTA and FQGNSA. For the CDR3, the DNA is TGTGCCAGCAGCTTAGTCTCCTTCGAGGGGACCGGGGAGCTGTTTTTT. Protein: CASSLVSFEGTGELFF.

This clonotype showed up just a few times. The genes are TRBV20-1 and TRBJ2-7; D might be TRBD2 (7 bases). Trimming removed 5 bases from V and 5 bases from J, with 28 bases in between. Germline loops: CDR1 DFQATT, CDR2 SNEGSKA (reference sequence). The CDR3 loop spans 17 amino acids. The CDR3, as DNA: TGCAGTGCTCACTCCACCTCGACGGAAGGGGGGGCAGACGAGCAGTACTTC. Amino acid sequence: CSAHSTSTEGGADEQYF.

This clonotype came up many times. The chain employs TRBV30 and TRBJ1-2; TRBD1 aligns across 7 bases. The V segment lost 4 bases and the J segment 3 bases; nucleotides outside the gene matches: 5. CDR1 and CDR2 from the germline V gene are GTSNPN and SVGIG (reference sequence). This CDR3 is 13 amino acids long. The CDR3 reads CAWTRTGYYGYTF. CDR3 DNA: TGTGCCTGGACCCGGACAGGCTACTATGGCTACACCTTC.